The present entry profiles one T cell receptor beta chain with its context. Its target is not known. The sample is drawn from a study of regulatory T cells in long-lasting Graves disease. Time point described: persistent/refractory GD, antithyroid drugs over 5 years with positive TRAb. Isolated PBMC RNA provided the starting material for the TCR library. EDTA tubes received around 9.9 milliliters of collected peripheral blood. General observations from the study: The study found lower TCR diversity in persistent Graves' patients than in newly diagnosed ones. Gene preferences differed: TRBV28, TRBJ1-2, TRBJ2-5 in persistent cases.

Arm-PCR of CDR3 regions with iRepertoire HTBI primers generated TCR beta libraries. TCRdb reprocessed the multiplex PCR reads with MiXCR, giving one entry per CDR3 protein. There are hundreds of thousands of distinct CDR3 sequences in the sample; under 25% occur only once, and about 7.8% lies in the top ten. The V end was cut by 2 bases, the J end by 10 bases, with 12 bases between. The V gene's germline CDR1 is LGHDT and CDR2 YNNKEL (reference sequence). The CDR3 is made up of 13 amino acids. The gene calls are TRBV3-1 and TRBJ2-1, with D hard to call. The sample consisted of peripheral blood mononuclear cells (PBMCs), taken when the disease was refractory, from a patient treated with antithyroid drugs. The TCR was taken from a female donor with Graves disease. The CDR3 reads CASSQSTLGEQFF. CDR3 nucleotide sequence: TGTGCCAGCAGCCAATCCACTTTAGGCGAGCAGTTCTTC.